The clone carrying this T cell receptor beta chain has only a few counts. Antigen specificity is unknown. This CDR3 comprises 15 residues. V was clipped by 2 bases and J by 6 bases, with 17 bases between them. Germline V gene sequence: CDR1 LNHNV, CDR2 YYDKDF (reference sequence). Indicated treatment: oral pan-JAK inhibitor, 5-10 mg twice daily. This entry belongs to a study of CD8+ T cells in alopecia areata. Background on the study: Treated patients were scored for severity by percent of scalp affected.

RNA extraction and reverse transcription yielded cDNA as sequencing template. Assay used: immunoSEQ multiplex PCR; TCRdb lists only in-frame clones, some missing. This sample carries some 130,000 clones, around 56% of them seen once, and the ten largest clones take 0.46%. Study findings and constraints: Relative to normal scalp, lesional scalp, especially alopecia totalis/universalis, showed higher clonality. Persistence in scalp and blood during tofacitinib was observed for many expanded lesional clones.

Sequenced here: CD4+ T cells sorted from blood, sampled at week 4, from a patient treated with tofacitinib. The chain employs TRBV15 and TRBJ2-7; maybe TRBD2 (5 bases). This TCR was recovered from a human donor with alopecia areata. The CDR3 region is CATSRWAEGFGEQYF. As DNA, the CDR3 is TGTGCCACCAGCAGATGGGCCGAGGGTTTTGGCGAGCAGTACTTC.